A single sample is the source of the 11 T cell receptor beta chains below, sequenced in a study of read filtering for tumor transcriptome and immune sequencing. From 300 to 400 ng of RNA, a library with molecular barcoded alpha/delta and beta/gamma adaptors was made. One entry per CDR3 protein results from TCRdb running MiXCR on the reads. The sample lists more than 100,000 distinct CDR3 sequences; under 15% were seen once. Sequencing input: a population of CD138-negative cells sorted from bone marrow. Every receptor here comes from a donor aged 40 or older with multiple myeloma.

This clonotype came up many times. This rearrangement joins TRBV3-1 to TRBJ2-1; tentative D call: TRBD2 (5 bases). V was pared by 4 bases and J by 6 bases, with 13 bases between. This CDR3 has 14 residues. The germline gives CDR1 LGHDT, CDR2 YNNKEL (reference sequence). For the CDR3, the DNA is TGTGCCAGCAGCCCCCCCCGGGATTCCAATGAGCAGTTCTTC. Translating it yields CASSPPRDSNEQFF.

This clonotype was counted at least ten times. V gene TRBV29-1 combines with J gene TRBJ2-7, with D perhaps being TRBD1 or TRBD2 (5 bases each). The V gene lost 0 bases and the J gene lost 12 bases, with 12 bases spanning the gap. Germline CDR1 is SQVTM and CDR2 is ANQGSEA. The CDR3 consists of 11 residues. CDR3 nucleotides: TGCAGCGTTGAAGATAAGGGACGGTGGTACTTC. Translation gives CSVEDKGRWYF.

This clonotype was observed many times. The CDR3 nucleotides read TGTGCCAGCAGCCACAGGGACAGGCCATACAATGAGCAGTTCTTC. Translation: CASSHRDRPYNEQFF. V usage is TRBV7-9 and J usage is TRBJ2-1; 8 bases line up with TRBD1. The CDR3 contains 15 residues. With V trimmed by 5 bases and J by 4 bases, 7 bases remained unmatched. Germline V CDR1 and CDR2: SEHNR, FQNEAQ (reference sequence).

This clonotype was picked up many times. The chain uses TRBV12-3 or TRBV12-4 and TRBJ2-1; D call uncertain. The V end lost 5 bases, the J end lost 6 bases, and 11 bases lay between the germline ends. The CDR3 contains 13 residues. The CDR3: CASSPIEGNEQFF. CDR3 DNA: TGTGCCAGCAGTCCGATAGAAGGCAATGAGCAGTTCTTC.

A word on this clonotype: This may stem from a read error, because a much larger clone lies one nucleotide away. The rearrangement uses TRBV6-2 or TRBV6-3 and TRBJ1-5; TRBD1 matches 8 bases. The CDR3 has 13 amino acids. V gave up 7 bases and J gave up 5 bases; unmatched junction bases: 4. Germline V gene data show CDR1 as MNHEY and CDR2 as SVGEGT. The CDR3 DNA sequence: TGTGCCAGCACCCACAGGGGGGATCAGCCCCAGCATTTT. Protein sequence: CASTHRGDQPQHF.

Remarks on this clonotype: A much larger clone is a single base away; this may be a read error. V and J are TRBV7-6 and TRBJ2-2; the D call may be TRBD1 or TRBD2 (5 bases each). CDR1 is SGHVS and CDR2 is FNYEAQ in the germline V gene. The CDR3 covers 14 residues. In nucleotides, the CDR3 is TGTGCCAGCAGCTTAGCGGGGGTTGCCGGGGAGCCGTTTTTT. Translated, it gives CASSLAGVAGEPFF.

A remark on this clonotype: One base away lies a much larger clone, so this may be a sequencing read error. The CDR3 nucleotides read TGTGCCAGCAGCCTGAGGAAAGAACAGGGGGCGCGAAGGGGGACCCAGTACTTC. It yields the protein CASSLRKEQGARRGTQYF. J is TRBJ2-5 and V is TRBV4-2; 9 nucleotides line up with TRBD1. Germline V gene lookup returns CDR1 LGHNA and CDR2 YNFKEQ. The CDR3 loop spans 18 amino acids. The V and J ends lost 4 bases and 7 bases, in that order; junction bases with no gene match: 19.

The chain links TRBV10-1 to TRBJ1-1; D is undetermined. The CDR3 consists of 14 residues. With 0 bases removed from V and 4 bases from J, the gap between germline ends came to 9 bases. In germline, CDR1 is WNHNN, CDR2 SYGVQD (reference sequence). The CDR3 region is CASSESGGVTEAFF. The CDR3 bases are TGCGCCAGCAGTGAGTCGGGAGGAGTCACTGAAGCTTTCTTT.

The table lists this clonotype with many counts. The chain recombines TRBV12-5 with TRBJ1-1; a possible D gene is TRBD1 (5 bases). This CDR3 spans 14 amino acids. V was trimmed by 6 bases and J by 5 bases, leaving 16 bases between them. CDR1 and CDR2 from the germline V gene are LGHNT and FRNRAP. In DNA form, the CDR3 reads TGTGCTAGTGGCCCGGAAGGGGAGGTTACTGAAGCTTTCTTT. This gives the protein CASGPEGEVTEAFF.

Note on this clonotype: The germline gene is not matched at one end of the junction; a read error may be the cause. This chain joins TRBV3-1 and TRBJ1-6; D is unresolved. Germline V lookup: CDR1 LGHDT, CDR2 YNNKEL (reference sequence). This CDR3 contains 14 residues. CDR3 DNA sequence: TGTGCCAGCAGCCAAGGAGCCGGTAATTCACCCCTCCAATTT. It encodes CASSQGAGNSPLQF. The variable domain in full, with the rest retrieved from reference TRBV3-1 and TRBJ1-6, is DTAVSQTPKYLVTQMGNDKSIKCEQNLGHDTMYWYKQDSKKFLKIMFSYNNKELIINETVPNRFSPKSPDKAHLNLHINSLELGDSAVYFCASSQGAGNSPLQFGNGTRLTVT.

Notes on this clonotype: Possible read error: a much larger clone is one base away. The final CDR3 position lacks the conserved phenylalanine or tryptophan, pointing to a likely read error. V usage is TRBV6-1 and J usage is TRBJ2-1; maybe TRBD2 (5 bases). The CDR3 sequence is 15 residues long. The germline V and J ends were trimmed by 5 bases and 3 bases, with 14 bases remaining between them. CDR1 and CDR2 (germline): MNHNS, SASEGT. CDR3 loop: CASSYQAEGYNEQFS. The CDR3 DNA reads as TGTGCCAGCAGTTACCAAGCAGAGGGCTACAATGAGCAGTTCTCC.